The clone carrying this TCR beta chain came up a few times. What it binds is unknown. The CDR3 is made up of 14 amino acids. Germline V gene data show CDR1 as LNHNV and CDR2 as YYDKDF (reference sequence). After removal of 5 bases from V and 6 bases from J, the junction contained 3 bases not matched to a gene. The data were obtained in a study of T cells after yellow fever vaccination. As for the study in general: Fractions of low cell number were prepared using SMART-Seq v4 Ultra Low Input. Broader study findings: Abundant bulk-derived clonotypes could contaminate FACS-sorted repertoires. Though weaker, the secondary response peaked faster, on day 5 versus 15.

Via MiXCR, TCRdb re-called the 5' RACE reads, giving one row per CDR3 protein. Of some 420,000 distinct CDR3 sequences listed, around a sixth are singletons. V is TRBV15 and J is TRBJ2-1; 11 bases agree with TRBD1. The specimen was PBMCs, collected before the yellow fever booster vaccination. The sequence was collected from a man younger than 30 who received the YFV17D yellow fever vaccine. CDR3 protein: CATSGGQGANEQFF. The CDR3 DNA follows: TGTGCCACCAGCGGCGGACAGGGGGCCAATGAGCAGTTCTTC.